This T cell receptor beta chain was recorded in a study of CD8+CD57+ T cells in acquired aplastic anemia. The CDR3 contains 15 residues. With V trimmed by 4 bases and J by 2 bases, 7 bases remained unmatched. In germline, CDR1 is LGHDT, CDR2 YNNKEL (reference sequence). Genomic DNA provided the template from which TCR beta VDJ and CDR3 profiles were obtained. TCRdb fed the reads into MiXCR, producing one record per CDR3 protein. The sample includes around 430,000 distinct CDR3 sequences, around 33% seen only once; the top ten take less than 0.85%. This clonotype was observed a handful of times. By flow cytometry, patients selected for sequencing had shown an expansion of CD8+CD57+ cells.

The sample was sorted CD4+, CD8+, or CD8+CD57+ T cells (not recorded which) from PBMCs. This chain links TRBV3-1 with TRBJ1-2; TRBD1 matches at 7 bases. The TCR was taken from a human donor with aplastic anemia. CDR3 amino acids: CASSPQRGGNYGYTF. CDR3 DNA: TGTGCCAGCAGCCCCCAAAGAGGGGGCAACTATGGCTACACCTTC.